These 29 T cell receptor beta chains were all obtained from the same sample, sequenced in a study of beta chain features in type 1 diabetes. Findings of the study overall: Within each of all four CD4+ subsets, Type 1 diabetes patients had TCRB CDR3s that were moderately but significantly shorter.

These receptors' antigens are unknown. Isolated RNA was reverse transcribed in full, so expressed TCRB transcripts were sequenced. Assay used: immunoSEQ multiplex PCR; TCRdb lists only in-frame clones, some missing. The data hold 13,000 to 15,000 clones, with roughly 67% observed a single time. Material for sequencing was stem cell memory CD4+ T cells from blood. These receptors were collected from a woman between 18 and 30 years old with type 1 diabetes.

This clone has more than one count but fewer than ten. This chain links TRBV7-9 with TRBJ2-3, with D possibly being TRBD2 (6 bases). Per the germline V gene, CDR1 is SEHNR and CDR2 is FQNEAQ (reference sequence). This CDR3 is 14 amino acids long. The V gene lost 3 bases and the J gene lost 3 bases, with 10 bases spanning the gap. The CDR3, as DNA: TGTGCCAGCAGCTTTGATGCGGGAACAGATACGCAGTATTTT. It encodes CASSFDAGTDTQYF.

The CDR3 is CASGEGARGYGYTF. CDR3 DNA sequence: TGTGCCAGCGGGGAGGGCGCTCGGGGCTATGGCTACACCTTC. The V and J genes are TRBV27 and TRBJ1-2; D not resolved. V gave up 8 bases and J gave up 4 bases, with 17 bases separating them. The CDR3 contains 14 residues. CDR1 and CDR2 (germline): MNHEY, SMNVEV (reference sequence).

V usage is TRBV5-6 and J usage is TRBJ2-3; TRBD2 is a possible D gene (6 bases). The germline gives CDR1 SGHDT, CDR2 YYEEEE. V lost 4 bases and J 0 bases, leaving 15 bases between the germline ends. This CDR3 has 16 amino acids. The CDR3: CASSTRDSPSTDTQYF. The CDR3, as DNA: TGTGCCAGCAGCACCAGGGACTCCCCTAGCACAGATACGCAGTATTTT.

This chain joins TRBV7-9 and TRBJ2-2; D not certain. V was trimmed by 2 bases and J by 2 bases, leaving 12 bases between them. The CDR3 has 16 amino acids. Germline V lookup: CDR1 SEHNR, CDR2 FQNEAQ (reference sequence). CDR3: CASSLTAQTNTGELFF. DNA for the CDR3: TGTGCCAGCAGCTTAACGGCACAGACCAACACCGGGGAGCTGTTTTTT.

The chain couples TRBV28 to TRBJ2-7; 9 bases line up with TRBD1. J gave up 1 base and V 5 bases, and 6 bases lay outside the gene matches. Germline loops: CDR1 MDHEN, CDR2 SYDVKM. The CDR3 spans 15 residues. CDR3 coding DNA: TGTGCCAGCAGTCCATGGACAGGGGCGTCCTACGAGCAGTACTTC. Translated, it gives CASSPWTGASYEQYF.

V and J are TRBV4-1 and TRBJ1-2; D might be TRBD1 (6 bases). The CDR3 runs to 15 residues. V was trimmed by 0 bases and J by 6 bases, leaving 14 bases between them. The germline CDR1 and CDR2 sequences are MGHRA and YSYEKL. The CDR3 protein is CASSQENGGWDGYTF. The CDR3 nucleotides read TGCGCCAGCAGCCAAGAAAATGGGGGCTGGGATGGCTACACCTTC.

This chain links TRBV4-3 with TRBJ1-5, with 9 bases matching TRBD1. The CDR3 runs to 13 residues. After removal of 6 bases from V and 7 bases from J, the junction contained 4 bases not matched to a gene. Per the germline V gene, CDR1 is LGHNA and CDR2 is YSLEER. The DNA of the CDR3 is TGCGCCAGCAGACGGGACAGGGAGCAGCCCCAGCATTTT. Its protein is CASRRDREQPQHF.

This clone was counted a few times. The chain couples TRBV19 to TRBJ2-1; 11 nucleotides line up with TRBD2. The germline V gene has CDR1 LNHDA and CDR2 SQIVND (reference sequence). There are 15 residues in the CDR3. The V segment lost 6 bases and the J segment 9 bases; nucleotides outside the gene matches: 10. This CDR3 reads CASRGTSGIHGEQFF. The DNA for the CDR3 is TGTGCCAGTAGAGGGACTAGCGGTATTCATGGTGAGCAGTTCTTC.

The rearrangement links TRBV7-9 to TRBJ2-7; 12 nucleotides match TRBD2. The germline V gene encodes CDR1 SEHNR and CDR2 FQNEAQ (reference sequence). J lost 0 bases, V lost 1 base, and 7 bases had no gene match. The length of the CDR3 is 18 residues. The CDR3 DNA reads TGTGCCAGCAGCTTAGGGGGGACTAGCGGGTACCGCTCCTACGAGCAGTACTTC. Amino acids: CASSLGGTSGYRSYEQYF.

J is TRBJ1-2 and V is TRBV27; D call uncertain. CDR3 size: 14 residues. Trimming removed 6 bases from V and 2 bases from J, with 13 bases in between. Germline V gene sequence: CDR1 MNHEY, CDR2 SMNVEV (reference sequence). CDR3 protein: CASRGAGLNYGYTF. The DNA for the CDR3 is TGTGCCAGCAGGGGCGCGGGCCTAAACTATGGCTACACCTTC.

The chain joins TRBV19 to TRBJ2-1; D possibly corresponds to TRBD2 (6 bases). Germline V gene sequence: CDR1 LNHDA, CDR2 SQIVND (reference sequence). V lost 4 bases and J 12 bases, leaving 16 bases between the germline ends. The CDR3 consists of 13 residues. CDR3 sequence reads: CASSTGDGFRQFF. The DNA of the CDR3 is TGTGCCAGTAGTACGGGGGACGGTTTTCGGCAGTTCTTC.

This clone was detected only once. The chain carries TRBV5-1 and TRBJ2-5; D ambiguous. Trimming took off 0 bases at V and 4 bases at J, with 10 bases between the two ends. This CDR3 has 14 amino acids. In germline, CDR1 is SGHRS, CDR2 YFSETQ. In nucleotides, the CDR3 is TGCGCCAGCAGCTTGGGTGCAGGTGGAGAGACCCAGTACTTC. Its translation: CASSLGAGGETQYF.

There are a few counts of this clone. The CDR3 region is CASGGVYGYTF. The DNA of the CDR3 is TGTGCCAGCGGCGGAGTTTATGGCTACACCTTC. The V gene is TRBV28, the J gene TRBJ1-2; D is unresolved. The CDR3 totals 11 residues. Trimming shortened V by 8 bases and J by 5 bases, and 9 bases separated the two germline ends. CDR1 and CDR2 (germline): MDHEN, SYDVKM.

In its sample, this clone was seen once. The chain carries TRBV29-1 and TRBJ1-1; weak D call: TRBD1 (6 bases). In germline, CDR1 is SQVTM, CDR2 ANQGSEA. V was pared by 3 bases and J by 5 bases, with 19 bases between. The CDR3 is 15 residues long. For the CDR3, the DNA is TGCAGCGTTGAGGTACAGGGTACTACCATGACTGAAGCTTTCTTT. This gives the protein CSVEVQGTTMTEAFF.

This clone was observed once. V and J are TRBV6-5 and TRBJ1-2; TRBD1 agrees at 8 bases. Looked up from germline, CDR1 is MNHEY and CDR2 is SVGAGI. J gave up 8 bases and V 2 bases, and 7 bases lay outside the gene matches. The CDR3 contains 14 residues. This CDR3 is CASSYARTGSGYTF. The DNA for the CDR3 is TGTGCCAGCAGTTACGCCAGGACAGGGAGCGGCTACACCTTC.

J is TRBJ1-2 and V is TRBV7-8; D is ambiguous. V was trimmed by 5 bases and J by 2 bases, leaving 15 bases between them. The CDR3 loop spans 15 amino acids. CDR1 SGHVS and CDR2 FQNEAQ come from the germline V gene. The CDR3 nucleotides read TGTGCCAGCAGCGACCGCGGGTCCACGAACTATGGCTACACCTTC. Its protein is CASSDRGSTNYGYTF.

The sample holds a few counts of this clone. This chain connects TRBV7-2 to TRBJ2-5; TRBD1 matches at 7 bases. Trimming took 4 bases from V and 5 from J; bases not matched to a gene: 7. CDR1 is SGHTA, CDR2 FQGNSA, per germline. The CDR3 consists of 14 residues. The CDR3 nucleotides read TGTGCCAGCAGCTCAGGACAGGTTTTGGAGACCCAGTACTTC. Translating gives CASSSGQVLETQYF.

This clone was seen more than once but under ten times. The chain joins TRBV5-1 to TRBJ2-5; 9 bases are shared with TRBD1. CDR3 size: 16 residues. The V segment lost 4 bases and the J segment 1 base; nucleotides outside the gene matches: 8. CDR1 is SGHRS and CDR2 is YFSETQ in the germline V gene. In nucleotides, the CDR3 is TGCGCCAGCAGCACCAGTAGACAGGGGGGCCAAGAGACCCAGTACTTC. This codes for CASSTSRQGGQETQYF.

The V call is TRBV19, the J call TRBJ2-4; D is perhaps TRBD1 (6 bases). Between the trimmed V and J ends, which lost 0 bases and 7 bases, there was a span of 7 bases. Germline V gives CDR1 LNHDA, CDR2 SQIVND (reference sequence). CDR3 length: 13 residues. The CDR3 DNA is TGTGCCAGTAGTATAGAGCAGGGGAACATTCAGTACTTC. Its protein product is CASSIEQGNIQYF. Full variable domain (remainder filled in from reference TRBV19 and TRBJ2-4): DGGITQSPKYLFRKEGQNVTLSCEQNLNHDAMYWYRQDPGQGLRLIYYSQIVNDFQKGDIAEGYSVSREKKESFPLTVTSAQKNPTAFYLCASSIEQGNIQYFGAGTRLSVL.

The table lists this clone with a few counts. The chain recombines TRBV4-3 with TRBJ2-7, with D possibly TRBD1 on 6 matching bases. Trimming cost V 4 bases and J 2 bases, with 15 bases left between them. Germline values: CDR1 LGHNA, CDR2 YSLEER. The CDR3 extends over 15 amino acids. CDR3 sequence (DNA): TGCGCCAGCAGCCTACAACCGGACAGAGCCTACGAGCAGTACTTC. Its translation: CASSLQPDRAYEQYF.

This clone was counted once. This chain uses TRBV7-9 with TRBJ2-7, with 8 bases aligning to TRBD1. CDR1 and CDR2 (germline): SEHNR, FQNEAQ (reference sequence). CDR3 length equals 14 residues. Germline trimming cut 4 bases from V and 2 bases from J; bases unmatched to any gene: 4. The CDR3 loop reads CASSSTGATYEQYF. DNA of the CDR3: TGTGCCAGCAGCTCGACAGGGGCCACCTACGAGCAGTACTTC.

J is TRBJ2-3 and V is TRBV5-4; the D is unclear. CDR3 length: 12 residues. The V end lost 4 bases, the J end lost 6 bases, and 9 bases lay between the germline ends. Germline values: CDR1 SGHNT, CDR2 YYREEE (reference sequence). CDR3 sequence: CASSLSWDTQYF. Here the CDR3 DNA reads TGTGCCAGCAGCCTATCGTGGGATACGCAGTATTTT.

The gene calls are TRBV5-1 and TRBJ2-7; TRBD1 agrees at 7 bases. Germline V CDR1 and CDR2: SGHRS, YFSETQ. The CDR3 is made up of 18 amino acids. The V and J ends lost 0 bases and 2 bases, in that order; junction bases with no gene match: 14. The CDR3 loop reads CASSLVIVFGTDTYEQYF. The CDR3 DNA reads as TGCGCCAGCAGCTTGGTGATAGTTTTCGGGACAGATACCTACGAGCAGTACTTC.

The gene calls are TRBV30 and TRBJ1-1, with TRBD1 matching over 7 bases. Germline loops: CDR1 GTSNPN, CDR2 SVGIG (reference sequence). V lost 4 bases, J lost 0 bases, and 8 bases stayed unmatched. The CDR3 has 15 residues. CDR3 in amino acids: CAWIQLDRVNTEAFF. The CDR3, as DNA: TGTGCCTGGATCCAGCTCGACAGGGTGAACACTGAAGCTTTCTTT.

The CDR3 DNA is TGTGCCAGCAGTACCCCCAGGGGGCGGACCCTGAACACTGAAGCTTTCTTT. Translated, it gives CASSTPRGRTLNTEAFF. The gene calls are TRBV27 and TRBJ1-1; 8 bases match TRBD1. The CDR3 length is 17 residues. Unmatched junction bases numbered 11, after V lost 5 bases and J lost 0 bases. CDR1 MNHEY and CDR2 SMNVEV come from the germline V gene (reference sequence).

The chain uses TRBV7-3 and TRBJ1-5, with TRBD1 identical over 7 bases. From germline, CDR1 is SGHTA and CDR2 FQGTGA. V was pared by 6 bases and J by 2 bases, with 10 bases of the junction left unmatched. The CDR3 length is 16 residues. The CDR3 sequence: CASRKDRPYGNQPQHF. CDR3 nucleotide sequence: TGTGCCAGCAGAAAGGACAGGCCCTACGGCAATCAGCCCCAGCATTTT.

The CDR3 loop reads CASSLRTSGETQYF. The CDR3 nucleotides are TGCGCCAGCAGCCTTCGAACTAGCGGAGAGACCCAGTACTTC. The V and J genes are TRBV5-1 and TRBJ2-5, with 8 bases lining up with TRBD2. Losses at the gene ends were 4 bases for V and 4 bases for J; bases not matched to a gene: 6. Germline CDR1 reads SGHRS; CDR2 reads YFSETQ. This CDR3 contains 14 residues.

The chain carries TRBV9 and TRBJ2-3, with 8 bases that match TRBD2. The ends lost 0 bases at V and 4 bases at J; junction bases unmatched: 4. This CDR3 has 15 amino acids. Per the germline V gene, CDR1 is SGDLS and CDR2 is YYNGEE. The CDR3 loop reads CASSVDGSGADTQYF. The CDR3 DNA follows: TGTGCCAGCAGCGTAGATGGTAGCGGGGCAGATACGCAGTATTTT.

This sequence joins TRBV18 and TRBJ2-7; unclear D gene. The V end lost 0 bases, the J end lost 4 bases, and 7 bases lay between the germline ends. This CDR3 has 13 residues. Germline values: CDR1 KGHSH, CDR2 LQKENI. CDR3 nucleotides: TGTGCCAGCTCACCACCGAGCAATTACGAGCAGTACTTC. Protein: CASSPPSNYEQYF. Based on the CDR3 plus reference TRBV18 and TRBJ2-7, the full variable domain is NAGVMQNPRHLVRRRGQEARLRCSPMKGHSHVYWYRQLPEEGLKFMVYLQKENIIDESGMPKERFSAEFPKEGPSILRIQQVVRGDSAAYFCASSPPSNYEQYFGPGTRLTVT.